Detailed here is one T cell receptor beta chain. This CDR3 region has 13 residues. Germline loops: CDR1 LNHDA, CDR2 SQIVND (reference sequence). With 9 bases removed from V and 5 bases from J, the gap between germline ends came to 16 bases. This sample stems from a study of shared clonotypes between healthy human individuals. Sequencing used immunoSEQ multiplex PCR; TCRdb keeps in-frame clones, though not all of them. The data contain some 2,500,000 clones, approximately 90% of them seen just once; the ten biggest clones take up approximately 0.39%. This rearrangement joins TRBV19 to TRBJ1-1; no firm D call. The material sequenced was naive CD4+ T cells from PBMCs. This sample's subset: CD45RA+ positively selected. This sequence was found in a man aged 18 to 30 in good health. Some clones in this sample may be carry-over from other donors' samples. CDR3 protein: CARLCSGGTEAFF. The CDR3 nucleotides read TGTGCCAGACTTTGTTCAGGTGGGACTGAAGCTTTCTTT.